This TCR beta chain is drawn from a study of identical twins. CDR1 is MGHRA and CDR2 is YSYEKL in the germline V gene. V gave up 0 bases and J gave up 2 bases, with 4 bases separating them. The CDR3 has 13 residues. TCRdb itself ran the 5' RACE reads through MiXCR, one entry per CDR3 protein. The table includes 400,000 to 600,000 distinct CDR3 sequences, more than 20% detected once. The same specimen was also included in a second study, on yellow fever vaccine responses in identical twins.

Material: CD4+ T cells sorted from blood. V and J are TRBV4-1 and TRBJ1-2; the D is unclear. The source of this sequence is a woman between 18 and 29 years old in good health. CDR3 loop: CASSQEPNYGYTF. CDR3 DNA: TGCGCCAGCAGCCAAGAGCCAAACTATGGCTACACCTTC.